This T cell receptor (beta chain) stems from a study of blood T cell repertoires in COVID-19. Sequenced by immunoSEQ multiplex PCR; TCRdb stores in-frame clones only, minus some. Seen here are tens of thousands of clones, under 85% observed once, and the top ten hold 12%. This TCR was recovered from a human donor in a cohort sampled during active COVID-19. Sequenced sample: peripheral blood.

DNA for the CDR3: TGTGCCAGCAGCTCCGGACTCTTCTATGGCTACACCTTC. Amino acids: CASSSGLFYGYTF. The J gene is TRBJ1-2, the V gene TRBV28; the D is unclear. The CDR3 spans 13 residues. The germline V gene encodes CDR1 MDHEN and CDR2 SYDVKM. Trimming took off 6 bases at V and 4 bases at J, with 12 bases between the two ends.